This T cell receptor beta chain appears in the sequencing data of a study of Ad26.COV2.S vaccination and SARS-CoV-2 variants. The wider study: Ad26.COV2.S was injected intramuscularly once or twice, 56 days apart.

Assay: immunoSEQ multiplex PCR; the TCRdb copy retains only in-frame clones and omits some. The sample has about 350,000 clones, about 85% seen once; the top ten hold roughly 3.5%. Treatment specified: 15 to 20 received Ad26.COV2.S at low or high dose, single or two shots; 5 received placebo; per-sample allocation not given. It was on day 63 after the first vaccine or placebo injection that samples were taken. The CDR3 extends over 12 amino acids. V was cut by 8 bases and J by 0 bases, with 7 bases left in between. The germline CDR1 and CDR2 sequences are SEHNR and FQNEAQ (reference sequence). This TCR came from a person aged 18-60 years who received the Ad26.COV2.S COVID-19 vaccine or a placebo. The chain carries TRBV7-9 and TRBJ1-1; no clear D gene. The input for sequencing was peripheral blood, taken in a trial of Ad26.COV2.S vaccine versus placebo. Written as DNA, the CDR3 is TGTGCCAGCGGTGGGGTGAACACTGAAGCTTTCTTT. This codes for CASGGVNTEAFF.